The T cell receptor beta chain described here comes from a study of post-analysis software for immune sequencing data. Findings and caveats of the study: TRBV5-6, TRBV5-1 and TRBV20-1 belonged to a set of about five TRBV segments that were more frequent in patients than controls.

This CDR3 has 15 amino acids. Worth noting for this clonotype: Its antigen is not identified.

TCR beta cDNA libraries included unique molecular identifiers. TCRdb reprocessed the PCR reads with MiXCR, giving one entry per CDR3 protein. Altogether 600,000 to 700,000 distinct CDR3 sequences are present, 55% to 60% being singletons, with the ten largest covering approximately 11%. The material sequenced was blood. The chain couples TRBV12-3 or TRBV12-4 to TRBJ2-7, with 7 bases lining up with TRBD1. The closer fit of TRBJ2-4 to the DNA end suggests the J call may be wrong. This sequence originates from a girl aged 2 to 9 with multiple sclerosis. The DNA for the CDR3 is TGTGCCAGCAGCATCGACAGGGTGGGCAAAAACATTCAGTACTTC. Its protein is CASSIDRVGKNIQYF.